Listed here is a single T cell receptor (beta chain). Its antigen remains undetermined. No quality values exist for individual bases; no much larger clone is one base distant. Library construction relied on 5' RACE. Reads for this sample came from an Illumina HiSeq 2000. Template switching added a universal primer binding site, and the final cDNA carried a unique molecular identifier that allowed TCR cDNA molecules to be counted accurately. Specific primers in the conserved constant-segment region were used to synthesize first-strand cDNA for TCR alpha and beta chains. To control for contamination, every cDNA library was double barcoded, receiving both a SMART-Mk sample barcode and Illumina barcodes. TruSeq adapter sequences, together with Illumina sample barcodes, were added in two successive PCR steps. The Illumina HiSeq platform was used with custom primers to sequence TCR alpha and beta cDNA libraries. The published analysis was carried out like this. MiGEC processed the raw reads to extract unique molecular identifiers, while MiXCR was used to determine the CDR3 positions. Recombination models were inferred per individual with the repgenHMM and IGoR tools using an EM algorithm. Shared clonotype analysis was performed with the tcR package in R, normalizing sharing by the product of cloneset sizes. To study raw recombination without the effects of thymic and clonal selection, out-of-frame nonproductive sequences were analyzed. The raw public reads went through TCRdb reprocessing: fastp at Q25, MiXCR clone calling, in-frame beta chains kept. A single entry per CDR3 protein holds the most common genes and DNA from its merged rows. It is TCRdb's table, rather than the study itself, that gives the V and J calls and clone size. The sample table lists about 190,000 distinct CDR3 sequences, approximately 15% of them with a count of one. The ten largest account for 40% of the sample.

These data come from a study of identical twins listed by TCRdb under 2016. In terms of the full investigation: The study deep-sequenced TCR alpha and beta repertoires from monozygotic twins, unrelated adults of various ages and cord blood to test whether fetal clonotypes persist. Replicate twin experiments were performed at different times using different library preparation protocols to rule out contamination. Findings and caveats that apply to the study as a whole: Because the same donors could not be followed over many years, conclusions were based on cross-sectional statistical analysis. Compared with coincidental sharing between unrelated individuals, out-of-frame TCR alpha sequences shared between twins showed an excess of sequences with low generation probability. A weaker excess of twin sharing was found in beta out-of-frame sequences because the signal-to-noise ratio was lowered by fewer shared sequences. Abundant cord blood beta clonotypes carried fewer insertions; young adult naive repertoires showed a weaker similar trend, while memory repertoires showed none. Zero-insertion analyses could be partly confounded by invariant T cells such as MAIT and iNKT, although diverse VJ usage argued against such confounding for most clonotypes. Out-of-frame TCR alpha sharing in monozygotic twins was systematically underestimated by recombination models, whereas sharing between unrelated individuals was in agreement with the recombination models.

Every donor in the study was a healthy Caucasian. The twin cohort consisted of three pairs of female monozygotic twins, all aged 18 to 29 years. Positive isolation kits from Invitrogen were used to isolate CD4+ and CD8+ T cell populations. Trimming removed 5 bases from V and 8 bases from J, leaving 16 bases between the germline ends. The germline V gene gives CDR1 as SGHAT and CDR2 as FQNNGV. There are 14 amino acids in the CDR3, from cysteine to phenylalanine inclusive. The retained sequence is limited to the CDR3, 42 bases, with the frame set at the first base. This sample was also put to use in a study of T cells expressing NK-cell markers. According to the second study: Under ten donors provided sorted CD3+CD56+NKG2C+, CD3+CD56+NKG2C- and CD3+CD56-NKG2C+ T-cell subsets, whose TCR beta-chain repertoires were profiled. Of the eight sequenced donors, seven were found to be HCMV-seropositive and one was found to be HCMV-seronegative. To restrict sorting to alphabetaTCR-expressing T cells, an anti-gammadeltaTCR antibody was added in several experiments. In several donors, the dominant CD3+CD56+NKG2C+ clonotypes ranked among the top 10 CD8+ clonotypes, making up about 1.0-8% of CD8+ T cells. Those dominant clonotypes were again the most abundant among CD3+CD56-NKG2C+ cells in a few donors, at roughly 25-60.1%. It remained unclear whether the expanded NKG2C-expressing T cell clones were specific for HCMV antigens. The eight sequenced donors were randomly selected healthy volunteers, three men and five women. To determine HCMV serostatus, a commercial ELISA kit was used to detect HCMV-specific IgG in serum. MIGEC was used to demultiplex reads and group the reads by UMI, and MiTCR was used to assemble and quantify clonotypes. To exclude erroneous sequences, any TCR cDNA sequence not supported by at least two reads was discarded. The tcR package was used for downstream repertoire analysis, and clonotypes were matched across fractions by CDR3 nucleotide sequence plus V segment. VDJmatch was used to annotate antigen specificity against VDJdb, with one amino acid substitution allowed in CDR3.

The TCR comes from a woman under 30 in good health. The chain is made from TRBV11-2 and TRBJ2-1; the D gene identity is not certain. Sample: CD8+ T cells sorted from blood. The DNA sequence reads TGTGCCAGCAGCCCTTCTATTGGTTTCCATGAGCAGTTCTTC. It translates to CASSPSIGFHEQFF.